The 26 T cell receptor beta chains below come from one sample, sequenced in a study of T cells in women clearing cervical HPV infection. The data were produced by immunoSEQ multiplex PCR, yet TCRdb's version contains in-frame clones alone and is incomplete. Its table records roughly 30,000 clones. The sample was blood buffy coat. These TCRs come from a woman aged 18-70 years with a cervical HPV16 infection that either progressed to CIN3+ or cleared (not recorded which).

Details on this clone: With the read ending 3 residues before the CDR3 end, the germline J gene is used to fill in that end. The V gene is TRBV28, the J gene TRBJ1-1; D might be TRBD1 (6 bases). In germline, CDR1 is MDHEN, CDR2 SYDVKM. Between the trimmed V and J ends, which lost 7 bases and 5 bases, there was a span of 17 bases. This CDR3 region has 14 residues. The CDR3 sequence is CASIPPGGRTEAFF. CDR3 bases read: TGTGCCAGCATCCCCCCGGGGGGGCGGACTGAA.

Comment on this clone: The read comes to an end 3 residues before the CDR3 does, leaving the germline J gene to fill in the end. The chain employs TRBV7-2 and TRBJ1-2; D may be TRBD1 (5 bases). The CDR3 is 13 amino acids. Per germline, CDR1 SGHTA and CDR2 FQGNSA. The part of the CDR3 DNA that was read is TGTGCCAGCAGCCCATGGACTAGGGGCGAC. This encodes CASSPWTRGD. The complete CDR3 protein is CASSPWTRGDYTF.

A remark on this clone: Coverage ceases 3 residues before the CDR3 finishes, and the germline J gene fills in the end. V is TRBV30 and J is TRBJ1-6, with 7 bases matching TRBD1. The CDR3 runs 13 residues. Germline-derived CDR1 and CDR2 are GTSNPN and SVGIG (reference sequence). This CDR3 is CAWAGTVGFALHF. The part of the CDR3 DNA that was read is TGTGCCTGGGCCGGGACAGTAGGGTTTGCC.

Note on this clone: The sequence runs out 3 residues before the end of the CDR3; the remainder is reconstructed from the germline J gene. The chain has TRBV11-3 and TRBJ2-5, with a weak D call TRBD1 (6 bases). The V gene lost 3 bases and the J gene lost 4 bases, with 15 bases spanning the gap. CDR1 and CDR2 (germline): SGHNT, YENEEA. This CDR3 has 15 residues. The CDR3 protein is CASSFMRGMRETQYF. The part of the CDR3 DNA that was read is TGTGCCAGCAGCTTCATGAGGGGGATGAGAGAGACC.

On this clone: A junction boundary mismatches the germline segment, possibly from a read error. The observed sequence ends 3 residues before the CDR3 terminus, with the missing tail filled in from the germline J gene. The chain combines TRBV6-1 with TRBJ1-1, with 7 bases matching TRBD1. The CDR3 has 13 residues. Germline-derived CDR1 and CDR2 are MNHNS and SASEGT. CDR3 residues: CASNEQGHAEAFF. Incomplete CDR3 DNA: TGTGCCAGCAATGAACAGGGGCACGCTGAA.

On this clone: Read sequence stops 3 residues before the CDR3 end, and the germline J gene provides the missing end. The gene calls are TRBV5-1 and TRBJ1-1; D is unclear. The CDR3 is 13 amino acids. Germline V gene sequence: CDR1 SGHRS, CDR2 YFSETQ. V was pared by 3 bases and J by 1 base, with 7 bases between. The part of the CDR3 DNA that was read is TGCGCCAGCAGCTCCCTCAGGAACACTGAA. This encodes CASSSLRNTE. From start to end, the CDR3 is CASSSLRNTEAFF.

Turning to this clone: The read stops 3 residues short of the end of the CDR3; the missing end is completed from the germline J gene. V is TRBV30 and J is TRBJ2-7; 10 bases are a match to TRBD1. J lost 5 bases, V lost 2 bases, and 6 bases had no gene match. The CDR3 contains 14 residues. The germline gives CDR1 GTSNPN, CDR2 SVGIG (reference sequence). The CDR3 is CAWSRGQGVNEQYF. CDR3 DNA (partial): TGTGCCTGGAGTCGTGGACAGGGGGTCAACGAG.

A note on this clone: The read falls 3 residues short of the CDR3 end, and the missing part is taken from the germline J gene. The rearrangement uses TRBV10-3 and TRBJ1-6, with 10 bases identical to TRBD1. The germline V gene encodes CDR1 ENHRY and CDR2 SYGVKD. The CDR3 has 15 amino acids. The V and J ends lost 4 bases and 7 bases, in that order; junction bases with no gene match: 4. CDR3 residues: CAISAPDRGNSPLHF. CDR3 bases read: TGTGCCATCAGTGCACCGGACAGGGGGAATTCACCC.

Comments on this clone: One end of the junction varies from germline; a read error may be responsible. Coverage ceases 3 residues before the CDR3 finishes, and the germline J gene fills in the end. The V call is TRBV19, the J call TRBJ2-3; 7 bases fit TRBD1. Germline values: CDR1 LNHDA, CDR2 SQIVND (reference sequence). The CDR3 is 16 residues long. The CDR3 protein is CAGSNPRTGHTDTQYF. The sequenced CDR3 bases are TGTGCCGGTAGTAACCCCAGGACAGGACACACAGATACG.

On this clone itself: The CDR3 goes on 3 residues after the read ends, and that part is filled in from the germline J gene. The chain employs TRBV19 and TRBJ2-5; the match to TRBD2 covers 12 bases. V trimming: 7 bases; J trimming: 3 bases; junction bases outside the gene matches: 18. The CDR3 runs 19 residues. CDR1 is LNHDA and CDR2 is SQIVND in the germline V gene (reference sequence). CDR3 bases read: TGTGCCAGTACCATAGGGAGGCTAGCGGGGGGGAAGGAAAAAGAGACC. Amino acid sequence: CASTIGRLAGGKEKET. Given in full, the CDR3 is CASTIGRLAGGKEKETQYF.

A remark on this clone: The CDR3 is cut off 3 residues early in the read; its end comes from the germline J gene. The V gene is TRBV11-2, the J gene TRBJ1-6, with a possible D match to TRBD1 (5 bases). CDR3 length: 15 residues. Germline V gives CDR1 SGHAT, CDR2 FQNNGV. V was clipped by 2 bases and J by 3 bases, with 8 bases between them. The sequenced CDR3 bases are TGTGCCAGCAGCTTATCGGACAACTATAATTCACCC. Amino acids: CASSLSDNYNSP. The CDR3 in its entirety is CASSLSDNYNSPLHF.

CDR3 residues: CASSPGQVSYEQYF. The DNA read from the CDR3 is TGTGCCAGCAGCCCGGGACAGGTCTCCTACGAG. The rearrangement links TRBV7-6 to TRBJ2-7; 8 bases are shared with TRBD1. The missing CDR3 end, 3 residues past where the read stops, is filled in from the germline J gene. CDR1 and CDR2 (germline): SGHVS, FNYEAQ. Unmatched junction bases numbered 3, after V lost 5 bases and J lost 0 bases. There are 14 residues in the CDR3.

Turning to this clone: With the read ending 3 residues before the CDR3 end, the germline J gene is used to fill in that end. This chain uses TRBV19 with TRBJ1-1, with a possible D match to TRBD1 (6 bases). Germline V gives CDR1 LNHDA, CDR2 SQIVND (reference sequence). The CDR3 totals 14 residues. This CDR3 reads CASRPRGSNEKAFF. The sequenced part of the CDR3 DNA is TGTGCCAGTAGGCCTAGGGGGTCTAATGAAAAA.

As for this clone: The CDR3 goes on 3 residues after the read ends, and that part is filled in from the germline J gene. The V call is TRBV29-1, the J call TRBJ2-4, with TRBD1 identical over 10 bases. CDR1 and CDR2 (germline): SQVTM, ANQGSEA. The CDR3 totals 13 residues. CDR3 sequence reads: CSVGGTGDQPQYF. The covered CDR3 bases are TGCAGCGTTGGGGGGACAGGGGATCAGCCT.

As regards this clone: The read comes to an end 3 residues before the CDR3 does, leaving the germline J gene to fill in the end. V gene TRBV5-5 combines with J gene TRBJ1-1; 8 bases are shared with TRBD1. The germline V gene has CDR1 SGHKS and CDR2 YYEKEE (reference sequence). The CDR3 contains 15 residues. Losses at the gene ends were 4 bases for V and 3 bases for J; bases not matched to a gene: 8. CDR3 DNA (partial): TGTGCCAGCAGCCCTGGCTACAGGGGGTACACTGAA. Amino acids: CASSPGYRGYTE. The CDR3 in full is CASSPGYRGYTEAFF.

A word on this clone: Read coverage stops 3 residues before the CDR3 terminus; the germline J gene supplies the remainder. This chain joins TRBV20-1 and TRBJ2-5, with D maybe TRBD1 (5 bases). Trimming pared 0 bases from V and 1 base from J, leaving 15 bases between. From germline, CDR1 is DFQATT and CDR2 SNEGSKA (reference sequence). This CDR3 comprises 16 residues. The CDR3 DNA, read in part, is TGCAGTGCTAGAGATCCAACAGGACCAGCCCAAGAGACC. Translation: CSARDPTGPAQET. The complete CDR3 protein is CSARDPTGPAQETQYF.

For this clone: The CDR3 end lies 3 residues beyond the end of the read and is filled in from the germline J gene. Different DNA sequences within this sample yield the same CDR3. The chain has TRBV7-7 and TRBJ2-1; 8 bases align to TRBD1. CDR1 is SSHAT, CDR2 FNYEAQ, per germline (reference sequence). After removal of 5 bases from V and 6 bases from J, the junction contained 3 bases not matched to a gene. CDR3 length equals 13 residues. Incomplete CDR3 DNA: TGTGCCAGCAGCCCGGGGACAGGCAATGAG. Protein product: CASSPGTGNE. The full CDR3 protein reads CASSPGTGNEQFF. Together with reference TRBV7-7 and TRBJ2-1, the CDR3 gives the full variable domain: GAGVSQSPRYKVTKRGQDVTLRCDPISSHATLYWYQQALGQGPEFLTYFNYEAQPDKSGLPSDRFSAERPEGSISTLTIQRTEQRDSAMYRCASSPGTGNEQFFGPGTRLTVL.

As for this clone: The DNA ends 3 residues before the CDR3 does, and the rest of the CDR3 is filled in from the germline J gene. This rearrangement joins TRBV7-8 to TRBJ1-4, with D possibly being TRBD1 (6 bases). The CDR3 runs to 15 residues. The germline V gene has CDR1 SGHVS and CDR2 FQNEAQ. Trimming stripped 5 bases from V and 7 bases from J, with 17 bases between. CDR3 DNA, as far as it was read: TGTGCCAGCAGCCAATCCGGGACAAGGAGTGAAAAA. Translation: CASSQSGTRSEK. The complete CDR3 reads CASSQSGTRSEKLFF.

Details on this clone: The read finishes 3 residues shy of the CDR3 end, and the germline J gene is used to complete it. The chain uses TRBV7-9 and TRBJ2-4; D remains unclear. Germline V gene sequence: CDR1 SEHNR, CDR2 FQNEAQ (reference sequence). The CDR3 consists of 13 residues. The part of the CDR3 DNA that was read is TGTGCCAGCAGCTCCGACAAGACATATGGT. Its translation is CASSSDKTYG. The CDR3 in full is CASSSDKTYGQYF.

The CDR3 loop reads CASTILAGSDNEQFF. The part of the CDR3 DNA that was read is TGTGCCAGCACGATATTAGCGGGATCCGACAATGAG. The rearrangement joins TRBV6-2 or TRBV6-3 to TRBJ2-1; 8 positions agree with TRBD2. Read sequence stops 3 residues before the CDR3 end, and the germline J gene provides the missing end. The germline gives CDR1 MNHEY, CDR2 SVGEGT. The V gene end was trimmed by 7 bases and the J gene end by 5 bases; junction bases not matched to a gene: 10. This CDR3 contains 15 residues.

On this clone: The read halts 3 residues ahead of the CDR3 end, with the missing end drawn from the germline J gene. The rearrangement joins TRBV20-1 to TRBJ1-4; TRBD1 aligns across 7 bases. Per germline, CDR1 DFQATT and CDR2 SNEGSKA (reference sequence). This CDR3 region has 15 residues. Trimming removed 6 bases from V and 0 bases from J; junction bases left unmatched: 7. Partial CDR3 DNA: TGCAGTGCCGTCACACAGGGGTCAACTAATGAAAAA. The encoded protein is CSAVTQGSTNEK. The entire CDR3 sequence reads CSAVTQGSTNEKLFF.

About this clone itself: The CDR3 is cut off 3 residues early in the read; its end comes from the germline J gene. This chain links TRBV5-1 with TRBJ2-7; 7 bases agree with TRBD2. The ends lost 7 bases at V and 0 bases at J; junction bases unmatched: 16. The CDR3 runs 17 residues. Per the germline V gene, CDR1 is SGHRS and CDR2 is YFSETQ. Incomplete CDR3 DNA: TGCGCCAGCCAAATTTTCCCCGGGGAGGGATTCTCCTACGAG. Its translation is CASQIFPGEGFSYE. The whole CDR3 is CASQIFPGEGFSYEQYF.

To note about this clone: From the germline J gene comes the end of the CDR3, since the read stops 3 residues before it. The V and J genes are TRBV12-3 or TRBV12-4 and TRBJ1-4; D unresolved. Between the trimmed V and J ends, which lost 8 bases and 0 bases, there was a span of 16 bases. The CDR3 runs 16 residues. CDR3 amino acids: CASRGHSSATNEKLFF. The sequenced part of the CDR3 DNA is TGTGCCAGCCGCGGGCATAGTAGTGCAACTAATGAAAAA.

Concerning this clone: The read terminates 3 residues before the CDR3 end, so the remaining end is supplied by the germline J gene. The chain employs TRBV5-8 and TRBJ2-7, with D perhaps matching TRBD1 (7 bases). Trimming left V 0 bases short and J 2 bases short, with 9 bases between. CDR1 is SGHTS and CDR2 is YDEGEE in the germline V gene. The CDR3 loop spans 14 amino acids. CDR3 DNA, as far as it was read: TGTGCCAGCAGCTTGGGCGGGACAGCCTACGAG. Protein: CASSLGGTAYE. The entire CDR3 protein is CASSLGGTAYEQYF.

On this clone itself: With the read ending 3 residues before the CDR3 end, the germline J gene is used to fill in that end. J is TRBJ1-4 and V is TRBV19; 7 bases align to TRBD1. The junction had 5 bases not matched to a gene; V was cut back by 5 bases and J by 5 bases. CDR1 is LNHDA and CDR2 is SQIVND in the germline V gene (reference sequence). CDR3 length: 14 residues. CDR3 residues: CASSSDRRNEKLFF. The part of the CDR3 DNA that was read is TGTGCCAGTAGTTCGGACAGGAGAAATGAAAAA.

CDR3 bases read: TGCAGTGCTAGTCATGGCTCGGCTAGCGGAACCTACGAG. Protein product: CSASHGSASGTYE. The CDR3 in full is CSASHGSASGTYEQYF. This chain connects TRBV20-1 to TRBJ2-7, with 7 bases matching TRBD2. The read terminates 3 residues before the CDR3 end, so the remaining end is supplied by the germline J gene. Germline V lookup: CDR1 DFQATT, CDR2 SNEGSKA (reference sequence). CDR3 length equals 16 residues. V was pared by 3 bases and J by 2 bases, with 13 bases of the junction left unmatched.